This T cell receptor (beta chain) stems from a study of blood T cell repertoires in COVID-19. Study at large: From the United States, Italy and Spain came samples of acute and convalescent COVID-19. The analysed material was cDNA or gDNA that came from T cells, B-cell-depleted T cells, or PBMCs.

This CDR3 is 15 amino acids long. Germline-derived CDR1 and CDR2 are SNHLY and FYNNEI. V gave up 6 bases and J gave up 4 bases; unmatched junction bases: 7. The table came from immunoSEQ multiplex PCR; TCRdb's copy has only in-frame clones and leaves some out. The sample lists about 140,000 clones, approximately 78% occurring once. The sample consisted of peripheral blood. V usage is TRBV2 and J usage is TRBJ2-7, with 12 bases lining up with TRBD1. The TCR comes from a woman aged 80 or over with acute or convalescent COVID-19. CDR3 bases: TGTGCCAGCAGAGCGGGGACAGGGGGCCTTTACGAGCAGTACTTC. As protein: CASRAGTGGLYEQYF.